Reported below is one T cell receptor (beta chain). The target antigen is unknown. The table came from immunoSEQ multiplex PCR; TCRdb's copy has only in-frame clones and leaves some out. Counted here are about 70,000 clones, 86% occurring once; the ten biggest clones make up approximately 2.5%. This record comes from a study of OX40 agonist ivuxolimab in advanced cancers. Findings and caveats of the study: Both CD4+ and CD8+ T cell populations in blood had undergone clonal expansion by week 6 at 0.1 to 3.0 mg/kg.

The sequencing used CD4+ or CD8+ T cells sorted from blood, collected in a trial of the OX40 agonist ivuxolimab. The receptor's source is an adult with an advanced solid tumor such as melanoma, head and neck, liver or kidney cancer.

CDR3 coding DNA: TGTGCCTGGAGTGTCAGGCTGAGGGATGAAAAACTGTTTTTT. Translated, it gives CAWSVRLRDEKLFF. The V gene is TRBV30, the J gene TRBJ1-4; D not resolved. V was clipped by 0 bases and J by 6 bases, with 11 bases between them. Per the germline V gene, CDR1 is GTSNPN and CDR2 is SVGIG (reference sequence). CDR3 length: 14 residues.